One sample yielded the 28 T cell receptor beta chains listed below, sequenced in a study of T cells in women clearing cervical HPV infection listed by TCRdb under 2018. The library was made by the immunoSEQ multiplex PCR assay. Sourced from immuneACCESS, this table was stored by TCRdb with only in-frame sequences that have V and J called. A share of the clones is absent; for the studies checked, an unresolved V gene accounts for under half, and the remainder has no known explanation. This sample's listing comprises about 35,000 clones. The ten largest clones capture around 1.6% of the sample. The sequencing sample was made of blood buffy coat. Receptor source: a woman aged 18 to 75 with a cervical HPV16 infection that either progressed to CIN3+ or cleared (not recorded which).

Points on this clone: The read gets to within 3 residues of the CDR3 end, and the germline J gene fills in the rest. The chain joins TRBV19 to TRBJ1-6, with 9 bases aligning to TRBD1. CDR1 LNHDA and CDR2 SQIVND come from the germline V gene (reference sequence). Trimming took 9 bases from V and 11 from J; bases not matched to a gene: 8. This CDR3 region has 13 residues. The DNA read from the CDR3 is TGTGCCAGCTCGGGACAGGGAGTGACACCC. Protein: CASSGQGVTP. The full-length CDR3 reads as CASSGQGVTPLHF. The full variable domain, with the rest looked up from reference TRBV19 and TRBJ1-6, is DGGITQSPKYLFRKEGQNVTLSCEQNLNHDAMYWYRQDPGQGLRLIYYSQIVNDFQKGDIAEGYSVSREKKESFPLTVTSAQKNPTAFYLCASSGQGVTPLHFGNGTRLTVT.

Concerning this clone itself: The read terminates 3 residues ahead of where the CDR3 ends, so the germline J gene completes it. V is TRBV30 and J is TRBJ2-3; 10 bases fit TRBD1. The germline V gene has CDR1 GTSNPN and CDR2 SVGIG (reference sequence). This CDR3 spans 13 amino acids. The CDR3 DNA, read in part, is TGTGCCTGGAGCGGACAGGGGGGCCAGCCG. As protein: CAWSGQGGQP. The CDR3 reads in full as CAWSGQGGQPQYF.

As concerns this clone: The CDR3 end falls 3 residues outside the read, so it is completed with the germline J gene. The chain recombines TRBV19 with TRBJ1-2, with TRBD1 as a possible D gene (6 bases). There are 12 residues in the CDR3. Germline V gives CDR1 LNHDA, CDR2 SQIVND (reference sequence). V gave up 6 bases and J gave up 5 bases, with 10 bases separating them. Incomplete CDR3 DNA: TGTGCCAGTAGCCGGACAGCTTATGGC. It codes for CASSRTAYG. The full CDR3 is CASSRTAYGYTF.

About this clone: The read gets to within 3 residues of the CDR3 end, and the germline J gene fills in the rest. The V gene is TRBV7-8, the J gene TRBJ2-3; 8 bases are a match to TRBD2. The germline V gene encodes CDR1 SGHVS and CDR2 FQNEAQ. J gave up 4 bases and V 2 bases, and 8 bases lay outside the gene matches. CDR3 size: 16 residues. The covered CDR3 bases are TGTGCCAGCAGCTTAATTATTAGCGGGATCGCAGATACG. Residues: CASSLIISGIADT. The CDR3 as a whole reads CASSLIISGIADTQYF.

A word on this clone: The CDR3 goes on 3 residues after the read ends, and that part is filled in from the germline J gene. The rearrangement links TRBV12-3 or TRBV12-4 to TRBJ2-5; D not certain. The CDR3 has 13 amino acids. The ends were cut back, 4 bases at V and 0 bases at J, with 6 bases in the middle. Here the CDR3 reads CASSSNNQETQYF. CDR3 DNA, as far as it was read: TGTGCCAGCAGTTCAAACAACCAAGAGACC.

The CDR3 DNA, read in part, is TGTGCCAGCTCACCGGAGGAGGGGCATGGC. It specifies CASSPEEGHG. The whole CDR3 is CASSPEEGHGYTF. The gene calls are TRBV18 and TRBJ1-2, with D perhaps matching TRBD1 (5 bases). The CDR3 is cut off 3 residues early in the read; its end comes from the germline J gene. Germline V gene lookup returns CDR1 KGHSH and CDR2 LQKENI. CDR3 length: 13 residues. Trimming took 3 bases from V and 6 from J, leaving 11 bases between them.

A remark on this clone: The read falls 3 residues short of the CDR3 end, and the missing part is taken from the germline J gene. This rearrangement joins TRBV6-2 or TRBV6-3 to TRBJ2-3; TRBD2 might be the D (6 bases). The germline gives CDR1 MNHEY, CDR2 SVGEGT. This CDR3 comprises 14 residues. The sequenced part of the CDR3 DNA is TGTGCCAGCAGTTCGACCAGCGGGTGGGCGACG. This sequence encodes CASSSTSGWAT. Given in full, the CDR3 is CASSSTSGWATQYF.

With respect to this clone: The read finishes 3 residues shy of the CDR3 end, and the germline J gene is used to complete it. The chain couples TRBV6-1 to TRBJ1-4; D is unclear. Germline CDR1 reads MNHNS; CDR2 reads SASEGT. The CDR3 has 14 residues. The CDR3 reads CASSEVGADSPLFF. CDR3 bases read: TGTGCCAGCAGTGAAGTTGGAGCGGATTCACCA.

Details on this clone: The read gets to within 3 residues of the CDR3 end, and the germline J gene fills in the rest. The rearrangement uses TRBV20-1 and TRBJ2-3; no definite D call. V shed 3 bases and J shed 3 bases, with 7 bases lying between them. CDR1 is DFQATT and CDR2 is SNEGSKA in the germline V gene (reference sequence). This CDR3 spans 12 amino acids. The sequenced part of the CDR3 DNA is TGCAGTGCTAGCAGGTTTACAGATACG. It translates to CSASRFTDT. The whole CDR3 sequence reads CSASRFTDTQYF.

CDR3 region: CASSRGEGAGLGGNTIYF. The covered CDR3 bases are TGTGCCAGCAGTCGCGGGGAGGGAGCTGGTCTGGGAGGAAACACC. V usage is TRBV28 and J usage is TRBJ1-3; D not resolved. The read ends 3 residues shy of where the CDR3 ends; the end is completed using the germline J gene. Trimming took off 5 bases at V and 4 bases at J, with 24 bases between the two ends. The CDR3 has 18 residues. In germline, CDR1 is MDHEN, CDR2 SYDVKM.

For this clone: Read data end 3 residues before the CDR3 end; the end is taken from the germline J gene. The chain couples TRBV18 to TRBJ2-1, with TRBD1 matching 7 bases. Germline assignment: CDR1 KGHSH and CDR2 LQKENI. Trimming took 3 bases from V and 8 from J; bases not matched to a gene: 4. The CDR3 has 13 amino acids. The CDR3 here is CASSPLQGDEQFF. The CDR3 DNA, read in part, is TGTGCCAGCTCACCCCTCCAGGGGGATGAG.

In the case of this clone: The read terminates 3 residues ahead of where the CDR3 ends, so the germline J gene completes it. The chain joins TRBV7-7 to TRBJ1-3, with TRBD1 identical over 8 bases. Unmatched junction bases numbered 3, after V lost 5 bases and J lost 0 bases. The germline V gene has CDR1 SSHAT and CDR2 FNYEAQ (reference sequence). This CDR3 is 15 amino acids long. CDR3 sequence reads: CASSPDRASGNTIYF. The CDR3 bases that were read are TGTGCCAGCAGCCCGGACAGGGCCTCTGGAAACACC.

With regard to this clone: The DNA ends 3 residues before the CDR3 does, and the rest of the CDR3 is filled in from the germline J gene. V is TRBV5-4 and J is TRBJ2-5, with TRBD2 matching over 8 bases. The CDR3 spans 15 residues. The V and J ends lost 5 bases and 0 bases, in that order; junction bases with no gene match: 6. From germline, CDR1 is SGHNT and CDR2 YYREEE (reference sequence). This chain's CDR3 is CASRVGGGNQETQYF. The covered CDR3 bases are TGTGCCAGCAGAGTGGGCGGGGGGAACCAAGAGACC. The entire variable domain, with the rest obtained from reference TRBV5-4 and TRBJ2-5, is as follows: ETGVTQSPTHLIKTRGQQVTLRCSSQSGHNTVSWYQQALGQGPQFIFQYYREEENGRGNFPPRFSGLQFPNYSSELNVNALELDDSALYLCASRVGGGNQETQYFGPGTRLLVL.

CDR3 DNA, as far as it was read: TGTGCCAGCAGAGACAGAAATAATTCACCG. It encodes CASRDRNNSP. The full CDR3 reads CASRDRNNSPLFF. This rearrangement joins TRBV2 to TRBJ2-2, with D possibly TRBD1 on 5 matching bases. The CDR3 goes on 3 residues after the read ends, and that part is filled in from the germline J gene. CDR3 size: 13 residues. Per germline, CDR1 SNHLY and CDR2 FYNNEI.

A word on this clone: With the read ending 3 residues before the CDR3 end, the germline J gene is used to fill in that end. The chain recombines TRBV20-1 with TRBJ2-3, with D possibly matching TRBD2 (7 bases). CDR1 and CDR2 from the germline V gene are DFQATT and SNEGSKA (reference sequence). V was trimmed by 0 bases and J by 4 bases, leaving 17 bases between them. This CDR3 has 16 residues. CDR3 sequence reads: CSARDPGGAQADTQYF. The part of the CDR3 DNA that was read is TGCAGTGCTAGAGATCCGGGGGGCGCACAGGCAGATACG.

Notes on this clone: The read terminates 3 residues before the CDR3 end, so the remaining end is supplied by the germline J gene. The chain uses TRBV28 and TRBJ1-4; possible D gene TRBD1, 6 bases. This CDR3 has 13 residues. V gave up 5 bases and J gave up 8 bases, with 12 bases separating them. From germline, CDR1 is MDHEN and CDR2 SYDVKM. CDR3 sequence reads: CASSRDIDEKLFF. The part of the CDR3 DNA that was read is TGTGCCAGCAGTCGGGACATTGACGAAAAA.

Note on this clone: The CDR3 extends 3 residues past the end of the read, so its final part is completed from the germline J gene. The V call is TRBV20-1, the J call TRBJ2-2, with 12 bases fitting TRBD1. This CDR3 region has 16 residues. With V trimmed by 5 bases and J by 7 bases, 11 bases remained unmatched. Germline CDR1 is DFQATT and CDR2 is SNEGSKA (reference sequence). The CDR3 sequence: CSAAPGQGALDGELFF. The sequenced CDR3 bases are TGCAGTGCTGCTCCGGGACAGGGGGCGCTGGACGGGGAG.

In regard to this clone: The CDR3 end lies 3 residues beyond the end of the read and is filled in from the germline J gene. The chain uses TRBV20-1 and TRBJ1-6, with a weak D call TRBD1 (6 bases). The CDR3 totals 16 residues. Germline lookup yields CDR1 DFQATT and CDR2 SNEGSKA (reference sequence). The V end was cut by 0 bases, the J end by 2 bases, with 11 bases between. The CDR3 region is CSARDVRDTYNSPLHF. The part of the CDR3 DNA that was read is TGCAGTGCTAGAGATGTCCGGGACACCTATAATTCACCC.

About this clone: The sequenced fragment ends 3 residues before the CDR3 boundary, so the rest is inferred from the germline J gene. The J gene is TRBJ2-2, the V gene TRBV29-1, with D maybe TRBD1 (6 bases). The CDR3 length is 15 residues. CDR1 SQVTM and CDR2 ANQGSEA come from the germline V gene. With 2 bases removed from V and 0 bases from J, the gap between germline ends came to 10 bases. CDR3 bases read: TGCAGCGTTGAAAGGGGGTTCGCGAACACCGGGGAG. Its translation is CSVERGFANTGE. The whole CDR3 sequence reads CSVERGFANTGELFF.

Regarding this clone: The read ends 3 residues before the CDR3 terminus; that terminus is restored from the germline J gene. This sequence joins TRBV2 and TRBJ1-2; TRBD1 agrees at 9 bases. Trimming took 4 bases from V and 4 from J; bases not matched to a gene: 1. The CDR3 runs to 13 residues. CDR1 and CDR2 (germline): SNHLY, FYNNEI. The part of the CDR3 DNA that was read is TGTGCCAGCAGTGGGGACAGGGCCTATGGC. Amino acids: CASSGDRAYG. The full CDR3 sequence reads CASSGDRAYGYTF.

Worth noting for this clone: The read is 3 residues too short to cover the CDR3 end, so that end is filled in from the germline J gene. The rearrangement links TRBV5-1 to TRBJ2-1; 7 positions match TRBD2. The CDR3 has 15 amino acids. V lost 4 bases and J lost 0; bases outside the gene matches: 4. CDR1 is SGHRS, CDR2 YFSETQ, per germline. CDR3 protein: CASSKGTNSYNEQFF. The part of the CDR3 DNA that was read is TGCGCCAGCAGCAAAGGGACTAACTCCTACAATGAG.

In regard to this clone: The read comes to an end 3 residues before the CDR3 does, leaving the germline J gene to fill in the end. The chain couples TRBV20-1 to TRBJ2-5, with D possibly TRBD1 on 6 matching bases. Between the trimmed V and J ends, which lost 6 bases and 4 bases, there was a span of 21 bases. Germline-derived CDR1 and CDR2 are DFQATT and SNEGSKA (reference sequence). This CDR3 comprises 15 residues. CDR3 DNA, as far as it was read: TGCAGTGCCTCGTCCAGGGGTGATACCGGAGAGACC. The encoded protein is CSASSRGDTGET. The whole CDR3 protein is CSASSRGDTGETQYF.

CDR3 loop: CASSEQGNTEAFF. CDR3 DNA, as far as it was read: TGTGCCAGCAGCGAACAGGGCAACACTGAA. The chain joins TRBV5-4 to TRBJ1-1, with D tentatively TRBD1 (6 bases). Read coverage stops 3 residues before the CDR3 terminus; the germline J gene supplies the remainder. V lost 4 bases, J lost 2 bases, and 9 bases lay in between. Germline V gives CDR1 SGHNT, CDR2 YYREEE (reference sequence). This CDR3 has 13 amino acids.

Partial CDR3 DNA: TGTGCCAGCAGCTTAGATATGGTGCGCGAA. Amino acids: CASSLDMVRE. The entire CDR3 protein reads CASSLDMVREAFF. The gene calls are TRBV7-8 and TRBJ1-1; unclear D gene. The missing CDR3 end, 3 residues past where the read stops, is filled in from the germline J gene. The CDR3 extends over 13 amino acids. The germline gives CDR1 SGHVS, CDR2 FQNEAQ.

A word on this clone: The read halts 3 residues ahead of the CDR3 end, with the missing end drawn from the germline J gene. V is TRBV5-1 and J is TRBJ1-1; 8 nucleotides line up with TRBD1. CDR3 length: 13 residues. V lost 3 bases, J lost 5 bases, and 3 bases stayed unmatched. CDR1 and CDR2 from the germline V gene are SGHRS and YFSETQ. The CDR3 loop reads CASSWGDRTEAFF. The sequenced part of the CDR3 DNA is TGCGCCAGCAGCTGGGGGGACAGGACTGAA. Full variable domain (outside the CDR3, taken from reference TRBV5-1 and TRBJ1-1): KAGVTQTPRYLIKTRGQQVTLSCSPISGHRSVSWYQQTPGQGLQFLFEYFSETQRNKGNFPGRFSGRQFSNSRSEMNVSTLELGDSALYLCASSWGDRTEAFFGQGTRLTVV.

Note on this clone: Read sequence stops 3 residues before the CDR3 end, and the germline J gene provides the missing end. The rearrangement uses TRBV13 and TRBJ2-1; TRBD2 might be the D (5 bases). Germline CDR1 PRHDT, CDR2 FYEKMQ (reference sequence). This CDR3 contains 18 residues. The V end lost 1 base, the J end lost 2 bases, and 18 bases lay between the germline ends. CDR3 bases read: TGTGCCAGCAGCTTAGACTTGTCGAGCGGAGGACCCTACAATGAG. It codes for CASSLDLSSGGPYNE. The whole CDR3 protein reads CASSLDLSSGGPYNEQFF.

CDR3 amino acids: CSARELRLAGSYEQYF. The CDR3 DNA, read in part, is TGCAGTGCTAGAGAGCTTCGACTAGCGGGTTCCTACGAG. J is TRBJ2-7 and V is TRBV20-1; 10 bases match TRBD2. The read ends 3 residues before the CDR3 terminus; that terminus is restored from the germline J gene. The germline CDR1 and CDR2 sequences are DFQATT and SNEGSKA (reference sequence). Unmatched junction bases numbered 6, after V lost 0 bases and J lost 1 base. This CDR3 contains 16 residues.

Points on this clone: The read gets to within 3 residues of the CDR3 end, and the germline J gene fills in the rest. V is TRBV7-3 and J is TRBJ2-2; TRBD2 is a possible D gene (5 bases). Germline V CDR1 and CDR2: SGHTA, FQGTGA. Trimming removed 7 bases from V and 5 bases from J, with 14 bases in between. This CDR3 is 14 amino acids long. The CDR3 sequence: CASKITSGTGELFF. CDR3 DNA (partial): TGTGCCAGCAAAATCACTTCGGGGACCGGGGAG.